These 24 T cell receptor beta chains were all obtained from the same sample, sequenced in a study of blood T cell repertoires in COVID-19. The protocol was immunoSEQ multiplex PCR, while the TCRdb copy is restricted to in-frame clones and leaves out a portion. This sample has 150,000 to 200,000 clones, with around 73% found just once. The sequenced sample consisted of PBMCs or T cells enriched from blood (not recorded which). The receptor set was obtained from a woman in her forties or fifties who had recovered from COVID-19.

The rearrangement links TRBV10-3 to TRBJ2-1; 13 bases fit TRBD2. V lost 7 bases and J lost 7; bases outside the gene matches: 10. Germline loops: CDR1 ENHRY, CDR2 SYGVKD. The CDR3 loop spans 16 amino acids. CDR3 bases: TGTGCCATCACTTCCCGGACTAGCGGGAGTATAAATGAGCAGTTCTTC. Its protein is CAITSRTSGSINEQFF.

This sequence joins TRBV2 and TRBJ2-3, with D tentatively TRBD2 (5 bases). Trimming took off 5 bases at V and 1 base at J, with 10 bases between the two ends. Germline CDR1 SNHLY, CDR2 FYNNEI. There are 14 residues in the CDR3. The CDR3 nucleotides read TGTGCCAGCAGTTATCGGACTGGCACAGATACGCAGTATTTT. Its translation: CASSYRTGTDTQYF.

This chain joins TRBV11-2 and TRBJ2-1; 10 bases match TRBD2. Germline V gene lookup returns CDR1 SGHAT and CDR2 FQNNGV. The CDR3 covers 18 residues. With 1 base clipped from V and 9 bases from J, the junction kept 15 bases outside the gene matches. The CDR3 loop reads CASSLGAGGPFPISEQFF. CDR3 DNA sequence: TGTGCCAGCAGCTTAGGAGCGGGAGGGCCATTTCCAATAAGTGAGCAGTTCTTC.

The chain couples TRBV28 to TRBJ1-5; no definite D call. The V and J ends lost 4 bases and 0 bases respectively, with 10 bases between them. Germline values: CDR1 MDHEN, CDR2 SYDVKM. The CDR3 extends over 15 amino acids. The chain's CDR3 is CASSYRYRSNQPQHF. The CDR3 nucleotides read TGTGCCAGCAGTTACCGCTACCGTAGCAATCAGCCCCAGCATTTT.

This clone has more than one count but fewer than ten. The V gene is TRBV27, the J gene TRBJ2-7, with 9 bases that match TRBD1. The CDR3 totals 14 residues. Germline assignment: CDR1 MNHEY and CDR2 SMNVEV (reference sequence). V lost 5 bases to trimming and J lost 3 bases; unmatched junction nucleotides: 5. The CDR3 sequence: CASSNRDRVYEQYF. The CDR3 bases are TGTGCCAGCAGTAACCGGGACAGGGTCTACGAGCAGTACTTC.

The chain uses TRBV2 and TRBJ2-3; 7 bases match TRBD2. Germline V gives CDR1 SNHLY, CDR2 FYNNEI. The V gene end was trimmed by 3 bases and the J gene end by 6 bases; junction bases not matched to a gene: 6. This CDR3 has 14 residues. The DNA for the CDR3 is TGTGCCAGCAGTGACGAGCGGGACGCGGATACGCAGTATTTT. It encodes CASSDERDADTQYF.

This clone was seen a few times. The chain carries TRBV9 and TRBJ1-2; D not certain. The CDR3 runs 12 residues. V lost 0 bases and J 8 bases, leaving 8 bases between the germline ends. Germline CDR1 and CDR2: SGDLS and YYNGEE. This CDR3 is CASSVAEEGYTF. The CDR3 DNA is TGTGCCAGCAGCGTAGCCGAGGAAGGCTACACCTTC. The complete variable domain, with remaining parts taken from reference TRBV9 and TRBJ1-2, reads DSGVTQTPKHLITATGQRVTLRCSPRSGDLSVYWYQQSLDQGLQFLIQYYNGEERAKGNILERFSAQQFPDLHSELNLSSLELGDSALYFCASSVAEEGYTFGSGTRLTVV.

This clone showed up just once. The V and J genes are TRBV2 and TRBJ2-2; D is perhaps TRBD2 (6 bases). Germline lookup yields CDR1 SNHLY and CDR2 FYNNEI. Trimming stripped 8 bases from V and 2 bases from J, with 12 bases between. There are 14 residues in the CDR3. The CDR3 spells CASGTERNTGELFF. CDR3 DNA: TGTGCCAGCGGGACTGAACGTAACACCGGGGAGCTGTTTTTT.

V is TRBV10-3 and J is TRBJ2-7; weak D call: TRBD1 (6 bases). V lost 3 bases to trimming and J lost 0 bases, with 12 bases between them. Germline assignment: CDR1 ENHRY and CDR2 SYGVKD. The CDR3 spans 15 residues. Here the CDR3 DNA reads TGTGCCATCAGTGATTGGACAGTAAGCTCCTACGAGCAGTACTTC. Residues: CAISDWTVSSYEQYF.

This chain connects TRBV10-3 to TRBJ1-5, with TRBD1 matching 9 bases. The germline CDR1 and CDR2 sequences are ENHRY and SYGVKD. With V trimmed by 3 bases and J by 5 bases, 5 bases remained unmatched. This CDR3 contains 15 residues. The CDR3 protein is CAISDSDRGYQPQHF. Here the CDR3 DNA reads TGTGCCATCAGTGACTCCGACAGGGGGTATCAGCCCCAGCATTTT.

The chain couples TRBV10-3 to TRBJ2-3; 9 bases are shared with TRBD2. The CDR3 runs to 17 residues. Germline CDR1 is ENHRY and CDR2 is SYGVKD. Trimming cost V 3 bases and J 2 bases; bases outside gene matches: 9. CDR3 residues: CAISDVNPGLATDTQYF. DNA of the CDR3: TGTGCCATCAGTGACGTCAATCCGGGACTAGCCACAGATACGCAGTATTTT.

The chain links TRBV18 to TRBJ1-1; D remains ambiguous. Germline assignment: CDR1 KGHSH and CDR2 LQKENI. CDR3 length: 12 residues. Trimming took 3 bases from V and 7 from J, leaving 9 bases between them. CDR3 nucleotide sequence: TGTGCCAGCTCACCGGATGGGCTTGAAGCTTTCTTT. It yields the protein CASSPDGLEAFF.

The table lists this clone with a count of one. Other DNA sequences in the sample encode the same CDR3. J is TRBJ2-5 and V is TRBV9, with 10 bases that match TRBD2. The CDR3 has 15 residues. Unmatched junction bases numbered 4, after V lost 0 bases and J lost 5 bases. The germline V gene has CDR1 SGDLS and CDR2 YYNGEE. This CDR3 is CASSVGLAGVETQYF. CDR3 DNA sequence: TGTGCCAGCAGCGTAGGTCTAGCGGGAGTTGAGACCCAGTACTTC.

The chain joins TRBV29-1 to TRBJ2-1; 10 positions agree with TRBD2. Trimming cost V 5 bases and J 2 bases; bases outside gene matches: 9. This CDR3 is built from 16 residues. Germline V gene sequence: CDR1 SQVTM, CDR2 ANQGSEA. CDR3 loop: CSVPTSLAGAYNEQFF. CDR3 nucleotides: TGCAGCGTTCCCACTTCTCTAGCGGGAGCCTACAATGAGCAGTTCTTC.

The rearrangement joins TRBV7-2 to TRBJ2-7, with 10 bases that match TRBD2. The CDR3 spans 15 residues. CDR1 and CDR2 from the germline V gene are SGHTA and FQGNSA. Trimming removed 5 bases from V and 2 bases from J; junction bases left unmatched: 6. The CDR3 is CASSPRTSGPYEQYF. The DNA of the CDR3 is TGTGCCAGCAGCCCTAGGACTAGCGGACCCTACGAGCAGTACTTC.

This clone was seen once. CDR3: CASSVDAYTEAFF. The CDR3 coding sequence is TGTGCCAGCAGCGTAGATGCGTACACTGAAGCTTTCTTT. The V and J genes are TRBV9 and TRBJ1-1; no reliable D call. CDR1 and CDR2 (germline): SGDLS, YYNGEE. The CDR3 extends over 13 amino acids. V lost 0 bases, J lost 3 bases, and 6 bases lay in between.

In this sample, this clone turned up a few times. The gene calls are TRBV3-1 (or the pseudogene TRBV3-2) and TRBJ2-1; 13 nucleotides line up with TRBD2. This CDR3 has 18 residues. The ends lost 3 bases at V and 7 bases at J; junction bases unmatched: 12. The germline gives CDR1 LGHDT, CDR2 YNNKEL (reference sequence). The CDR3: CASSHGGWTSGSINEQFF. CDR3 sequence (DNA): TGTGCCAGCAGCCACGGAGGGTGGACTAGCGGGAGTATTAATGAGCAGTTCTTC.

This clone appeared once. CDR3 sequence (DNA): TGTGCCAGCCGCCAGGGGGCTAATGAAAAACTGTTTTTT. Its translation is CASRQGANEKLFF. The rearrangement uses TRBV11-2 and TRBJ1-4; TRBD1 aligns across 7 bases. This CDR3 is built from 13 residues. With 8 bases clipped from V and 3 bases from J, the junction kept 3 bases outside the gene matches. Germline V CDR1 and CDR2: SGHAT, FQNNGV.

This clone has only a few counts. The chain's CDR3 is CASSLRSYLVVQGQGNTEAFF. CDR3 nucleotides: TGTGCCAGCAGTTTAAGGTCTTATCTTGTAGTCCAGGGGCAAGGGAACACTGAAGCTTTCTTT. V gene TRBV28 combines with J gene TRBJ1-1, with D possibly matching TRBD1 (6 bases). The V and J ends lost 2 bases and 1 base respectively, with 29 bases between them. The germline V gene encodes CDR1 MDHEN and CDR2 SYDVKM. The CDR3 is 21 amino acids.

As to this clone: The junction departs from the called germline gene at one end, perhaps through a read error. The chain has TRBV12-5 and TRBJ2-1, with 9 bases aligning to TRBD1. This CDR3 spans 16 amino acids. Looked up from germline, CDR1 is LGHNT and CDR2 is FRNRAP. The CDR3 nucleotides read TGTGCTTGTGGGGCGAAAACTGGACAGGGGTACAATGAGCAGTTCTTC. Encoded protein: CACGAKTGQGYNEQFF.

This chain connects TRBV5-4 to TRBJ2-3; D might be TRBD2 (6 bases). V was cut by 2 bases and J by 5 bases, with 9 bases left in between. Per the germline V gene, CDR1 is SGHNT and CDR2 is YYREEE (reference sequence). The CDR3 totals 13 residues. As DNA, the CDR3 is TGTGCCAGCAGCTTTATGGGGGGAGATACGCAGTATTTT. This translates into CASSFMGGDTQYF.

The CDR3 DNA reads TGTGCCAGCAGTGAAGAGGACAGCTCCTATAATTCACCCCTCCACTTT. It yields the protein CASSEEDSSYNSPLHF. This chain uses TRBV6-1 with TRBJ1-6; TRBD1 might be the D (6 bases). The CDR3 covers 16 residues. Germline CDR1 and CDR2: MNHNS and SASEGT. Trimming left V 1 base short and J 0 bases short, with 7 bases between.

This clone was detected a few times. The chain employs TRBV4-3 and TRBJ1-3; TRBD1 is a possible D gene (5 bases). Trimming removed 1 base from V and 0 bases from J, with 10 bases in between. The CDR3 runs to 16 residues. Germline V gene lookup returns CDR1 LGHNA and CDR2 YSLEER. The CDR3 is CASSQVTGPSGNTIYF. The DNA for the CDR3 is TGCGCCAGCAGCCAAGTAACAGGTCCCTCTGGAAACACCATATATTTT.

The gene calls are TRBV18 and TRBJ2-7, with 11 bases fitting TRBD1. In germline, CDR1 is KGHSH, CDR2 LQKENI. The CDR3 sequence is 17 residues long. The ends lost 3 bases at V and 3 bases at J; junction bases unmatched: 10. The CDR3 DNA sequence: TGTGCCAGCTCACCCATCGTCCCCGGGACAGGGGGCTACGAGCAGTACTTC. Translation gives CASSPIVPGTGGYEQYF.